The TCR beta chain under discussion was sequenced for a study of blood T cell repertoires in COVID-19. Background on the study: Some COVID-19 samples were acute and others convalescent; all came from the United States, Italy and Spain. PBMCs, B-cell-depleted T cells, or T cells were the source of the cDNA or gDNA that made up the material.

Germline V gene data show CDR1 as PRHDT and CDR2 as FYEKMQ (reference sequence). J was trimmed by 7 bases and V by 6 bases; bases with no gene match: 6. The CDR3 runs to 14 residues. Per the authors' pipeline: The authors estimated nucleated cell counts from reference gene primer amplification. Only in-frame clones appear in the TCRdb table, and some are missing; sequencing was by immunoSEQ multiplex PCR. V, J and clone size were drawn from that table, and D and trimming were deduced from the DNA. The table lists over 75,000 clones, roughly 88% of them singletons, with 1.5% in the top ten. Sequencing used peripheral blood. This rearrangement joins TRBV13 to TRBJ1-6, with 7 bases that match TRBD1. The sequence was obtained from a human donor with active COVID-19. The donor label of this sample is uncertain. CDR3 loop: CASRPTGENSPLHF. Here the CDR3 DNA reads TGTGCCAGCAGGCCCACAGGGGAAAATTCACCCCTCCACTTT. The complete variable domain, with remaining parts taken from reference TRBV13 and TRBJ1-6, reads AAGVIQSPRHLIKEKRETATLKCYPIPRHDTVYWYQQGPGQDPQFLISFYEKMQSDKGSIPDRFSAQQFSDYHSELNMSSLELGDSALYFCASRPTGENSPLHFGNGTRLTVT.